The T cell receptor (beta chain) under discussion was sequenced for a study of PD-1 blockade in classical Hodgkin lymphoma. Findings of the study overall: It was CD4+ TCR diversity, not CD8+, that rose significantly by C4D1. Exclusion was applied to patients who started nivolumab under 1 year after ASCT. It was among complete responders that baseline diversity resembled that of newly diagnosed patients. The study reported lower baseline TCR diversity in newly diagnosed patients than in healthy donors.

With regard to this clone: The antigen is not known.

The CDR3 runs 15 residues. The germline gives CDR1 SGHRS, CDR2 YFSETQ. V was trimmed by 4 bases and J by 4 bases, leaving 17 bases between them. The assay was immunoSEQ multiplex PCR, and TCRdb's table has in-frame clones only and misses some. The sample holds tens of thousands of clones, 75% to 90% seen once. Every patient was affected by relapse after autologous stem cell transplantation, while exposure to brentuximab vedotin was not uniform. The sequence derives from a human donor with classical Hodgkin lymphoma. The specimen comprised peripheral blood mononuclear cells (PBMCs), sampled before the second cycle of nivolumab. The chain links TRBV5-1 to TRBJ1-2; unclear D gene. The CDR3 nucleotides read TGCGCCAGCAGCGACGATTGGCAGAGCCCCTATGGCTACACCTTC. The encoded protein is CASSDDWQSPYGYTF.